The sequence of this TCR beta chain was determined in a study of T cell changes during pregnancy in multiple sclerosis. Some clones are missing from TCRdb's copy, which holds only in-frame ones; the method was immunoSEQ multiplex PCR. The sample lists about 52,000 clones, roughly nine tenths occurring once. CDR1 is SGHNT, CDR2 YYREEE, per germline (reference sequence). The CDR3 is 15 residues long. V shed 4 bases and J shed 3 bases, with 17 bases lying between them. Specimen: CD4+ T cells from peripheral blood mononuclear cells, collected before pregnancy. This clonotype was sampled from a female donor with multiple sclerosis, enrolled in a pregnancy study. The chain joins TRBV5-4 to TRBJ2-7; perhaps TRBD2 as D (6 bases). CDR3 sequence: CASSPQGGLSYEQYF. As DNA, the CDR3 is TGTGCCAGCAGCCCCCAAGGAGGGTTGAGCTACGAGCAGTACTTC.